The rows below give T cell receptor beta chains drawn from one sample of a study of blood T cell repertoires in COVID-19. Repertoires were generated with immunoSEQ multiplex PCR, while TCRdb's copy carries only in-frame clones and drops some. The table has 65,000 to 75,000 clones, around 81% seen once. Sequences were obtained from peripheral blood. Receptors were obtained from an older woman with acute or convalescent COVID-19. The CDR3 runs from the conserved cysteine through the conserved F or W. A D gene is named only where the DNA matches it firmly.

j_gene: TRBJ1-2; len: 16; v_gene: TRBV5-6; d_gene: TRBD1; CDR3aa: CASSPGQGGISYGYTF
j_gene: TRBJ1-3; len: 17; v_gene: TRBV5-6; d_gene: .; CDR3aa: CASSFVSTGVERNTIYF
j_gene: TRBJ2-3; len: 15; v_gene: TRBV4-2; d_gene: TRBD2; CDR3aa: CASSQDTSGADTQYF
j_gene: TRBJ2-1; len: 13; v_gene: TRBV18; d_gene: .; CDR3aa: CASSPPGDWEQFF
j_gene: TRBJ1-2; len: 13; v_gene: TRBV6-5; d_gene: .; CDR3aa: CASRKLGVHGYTF
j_gene: TRBJ1-2; len: 18; v_gene: TRBV5-6; d_gene: .; CDR3aa: CASSLGRGSKSTNYGYTF
j_gene: TRBJ1-1; len: 15; v_gene: TRBV19; d_gene: .; CDR3aa: CASSIGQATNTEAFF
j_gene: TRBJ1-4; len: 13; v_gene: TRBV9; d_gene: .; CDR3aa: CASSAGAAEKLFF
j_gene: TRBJ2-1; len: 13; v_gene: TRBV10-1; d_gene: .; CDR3aa: CASSGPVEGEQFF
j_gene: TRBJ2-7; len: 18; v_gene: TRBV5-6; d_gene: .; CDR3aa: CASSFFLKTTGRSYEQYF
j_gene: TRBJ1-1; len: 14; v_gene: TRBV4-1; d_gene: .; CDR3aa: CASSQESRNTEAFF
j_gene: TRBJ2-3; len: 19; v_gene: TRBV18; d_gene: TRBD2; CDR3aa: CASSPFAGAILAGENTQYF
j_gene: TRBJ2-1; len: 15; v_gene: TRBV10-3; d_gene: TRBD2; CDR3aa: CAISERRGDYNEQFF
j_gene: TRBJ2-4; len: 15; v_gene: TRBV2; d_gene: TRBD2; CDR3aa: CASSDEAGAGNIQYF
j_gene: TRBJ1-2; len: 15; v_gene: TRBV11-2; d_gene: .; CDR3aa: CASSLGQGYVYGYTF
j_gene: TRBJ2-7; len: 12; v_gene: TRBV19; d_gene: TRBD1; CDR3aa: CASSRDRFLLDF
j_gene: TRBJ1-3; len: 16; v_gene: TRBV7-2; d_gene: .; CDR3aa: CASSLNPANLGNTIYF
j_gene: TRBJ1-4; len: 15; v_gene: TRBV11-2; d_gene: TRBD1; CDR3aa: CASSLGGTGHEKLFF
j_gene: TRBJ1-1; len: 17; v_gene: TRBV27; d_gene: .; CDR3aa: CASSISLGGTPNTEAFF
j_gene: TRBJ1-1; len: 13; v_gene: TRBV6-5; d_gene: TRBD1; CDR3aa: CASFRIGTGGAFF
j_gene: TRBJ1-1; len: 14; v_gene: TRBV3-1/TRBV3-2; d_gene: .; CDR3aa: CASSHTTGNTEAFF
j_gene: TRBJ1-5; len: 17; v_gene: TRBV3-1/TRBV3-2; d_gene: .; CDR3aa: CASSQRGAGRFNQPQHF